What follows are 17 T cell receptor beta chains derived from one specimen sequenced in a study of cytomegalovirus exposure and HLA in healthy donors. Sequencing used immunoSEQ multiplex PCR; TCRdb keeps in-frame clones, though not all of them. The sample includes roughly 200,000 clones, more than 75% seen only once; the top ten take 7.2%. The sample consisted of PBMCs. Source of these receptors: a man under 40 in good health and CMV-seropositive.

This clone was counted a single time. The chain joins TRBV19 to TRBJ2-7; D possibly corresponds to TRBD1 (6 bases). CDR1 and CDR2 from the germline V gene are LNHDA and SQIVND (reference sequence). Trimming cost V 5 bases and J 1 base, with 12 bases left between them. The CDR3 is made up of 14 amino acids. Written as DNA, the CDR3 is TGTGCCAGTAGTCCCCGAGGACAGTCCTACGAGCAGTACTTC. Protein: CASSPRGQSYEQYF.

This sequence joins TRBV4-1 and TRBJ1-3; D gene ambiguous. The CDR3 length is 16 residues. Trimming took off 0 bases at V and 0 bases at J, with 9 bases between the two ends. CDR1 is MGHRA and CDR2 is YSYEKL in the germline V gene. Here the CDR3 reads CASSQDRSFSGNTIYF. For the CDR3, the DNA is TGCGCCAGCAGCCAAGATAGGTCCTTCTCTGGAAACACCATATATTTT.

The DNA of the CDR3 is TGCGCCAGCAGCCAAGGGACAGGGGATTGGACTGAAGCTTTCTTT. Amino acid sequence: CASSQGTGDWTEAFF. The rearrangement joins TRBV4-3 to TRBJ1-1; 9 bases line up with TRBD1. Germline V gives CDR1 LGHNA, CDR2 YSLEER. The CDR3 length is 15 residues. Losses at the gene ends were 1 base for V and 5 bases for J; bases not matched to a gene: 5.

The chain is built from TRBV5-1 and TRBJ2-1; the match to TRBD2 covers 10 bases. Losses at the gene ends were 7 bases for V and 7 bases for J; bases not matched to a gene: 11. The CDR3 spans 15 residues. Germline CDR1 is SGHRS and CDR2 is YFSETQ. The CDR3 DNA reads TGCGCCAGCGGGCTAGCGGGGGCGCAGGGGAATGAGCAGTTCTTC. This codes for CASGLAGAQGNEQFF.

V and J are TRBV7-2 and TRBJ1-4; the D gene is possibly TRBD1 (5 bases). Per the germline V gene, CDR1 is SGHTA and CDR2 is FQGNSA. The CDR3 contains 14 residues. The V and J ends lost 8 bases and 1 base respectively, with 11 bases between them. DNA of the CDR3: TGTGCCAGCGCCGAGACAGTAACTAATGAAAAACTGTTTTTT. This codes for CASAETVTNEKLFF.

This sequence joins TRBV29-1 and TRBJ2-5, with D perhaps TRBD1 (6 bases). V lost 5 bases and J 0 bases, leaving 16 bases between the germline ends. CDR1 is SQVTM, CDR2 ANQGSEA, per germline. CDR3 length: 15 residues. CDR3 bases: TGCAGCGTTTTCCTCCAGGGGTTTTACCAAGAGACCCAGTACTTC. Its translation is CSVFLQGFYQETQYF.

This clone has a single count. The chain recombines TRBV6-6 with TRBJ2-2; a possible D gene is TRBD2 (5 bases). This CDR3 contains 13 residues. Trimming removed 11 bases at V and 4 bases at J, with 14 bases between. The germline V gene encodes CDR1 MNHNY and CDR2 SVGAGI (reference sequence). The CDR3 DNA sequence: TGTGCCGTCACCGGGGAGTTCACCGGGGAGCTGTTTTTT. Residues: CAVTGEFTGELFF.

The rearrangement uses TRBV7-9 and TRBJ2-2, with 9 positions matching TRBD1. V dropped 1 base and J dropped 4; count of bases not matched to a gene: 7. Germline CDR1 reads SEHNR; CDR2 reads FQNEAQ (reference sequence). This CDR3 is built from 17 residues. Written as DNA, the CDR3 is TGTGCCAGCAGCTTAGGAGGGGGGACAGGGATCACCGGGGAGCTGTTTTTT. Translation: CASSLGGGTGITGELFF.

The rearrangement joins TRBV5-5 to TRBJ2-7; a weak D match, TRBD2 (6 bases). Germline V lookup: CDR1 SGHKS, CDR2 YYEKEE (reference sequence). This CDR3 is built from 13 residues. V lost 4 bases to trimming and J lost 3 bases, with 11 bases between them. The CDR3 spells CASSPGGIYEQYF. CDR3 DNA: TGTGCCAGCAGCCCGGGCGGGATCTACGAGCAGTACTTC. The full variable domain, with the rest looked up from reference TRBV5-5 and TRBJ2-7, is DAGVTQSPTHLIKTRGQQVTLRCSPISGHKSVSWYQQVLGQGPQFIFQYYEKEERGRGNFPDRFSARQFPNYSSELNVNALLLGDSALYLCASSPGGIYEQYFGPGTRLTVT.

Written as DNA, the CDR3 is TGCGCCAGCAGCTTGGCCCCACTAACGCGGTATGAGCAGTTCTTC. Protein sequence: CASSLAPLTRYEQFF. The chain uses TRBV5-1 and TRBJ2-1; D uncertain. Trimming removed 0 bases from V and 8 bases from J, with 15 bases in between. Germline loops: CDR1 SGHRS, CDR2 YFSETQ. This CDR3 region has 15 residues.

The chain combines TRBV9 with TRBJ1-1; 9 bases are a match to TRBD1. V trimming: 3 bases; J trimming: 4 bases; junction bases outside the gene matches: 4. Germline V lookup: CDR1 SGDLS, CDR2 YYNGEE. The CDR3 covers 14 residues. CDR3 region: CASSAGTGPTEAFF. DNA for the CDR3: TGTGCCAGCAGCGCCGGGACAGGGCCCACTGAAGCTTTCTTT.

This chain joins TRBV29-1 and TRBJ1-1; D call uncertain. CDR1 is SQVTM, CDR2 ANQGSEA, per germline. The V end was cut by 4 bases, the J end by 4 bases, with 4 bases between. The CDR3 runs 10 residues. CDR3 in amino acids: CSVVITEAFF. CDR3 sequence (DNA): TGCAGCGTTGTGATCACTGAAGCTTTCTTT.

The CDR3 loop reads CSAGTDHEQYF. The CDR3 nucleotides are TGCAGTGCTGGGACAGATCACGAGCAGTACTTC. V is TRBV20-1 and J is TRBJ2-7, with 7 bases identical to TRBD1. CDR1 is DFQATT and CDR2 is SNEGSKA in the germline V gene (reference sequence). V gave up 5 bases and J gave up 5 bases; unmatched junction bases: 3. The CDR3 extends over 11 amino acids.

The chain employs TRBV6-6 and TRBJ1-3, with D possibly matching TRBD1 (6 bases). This CDR3 has 15 amino acids. Germline CDR1 MNHNY, CDR2 SVGAGI (reference sequence). Between the trimmed V and J ends, which lost 1 base and 0 bases, there was a span of 7 bases. CDR3 loop: CASSYLGGSGNTIYF. Written as DNA, the CDR3 is TGTGCCAGCAGTTACTTAGGGGGCTCTGGAAACACCATATATTTT.

The chain couples TRBV5-1 to TRBJ1-3; the D gene is possibly TRBD1 (5 bases). This CDR3 has 14 amino acids. The V gene lost 3 bases and the J gene lost 1 base, with 8 bases spanning the gap. Per germline, CDR1 SGHRS and CDR2 YFSETQ. The CDR3 sequence is CASSSGGSGNTIYF. CDR3 nucleotide sequence: TGCGCCAGCAGCTCCGGGGGTTCTGGAAACACCATATATTTT.

The CDR3 spells CASSASGGFTEAFF. The DNA for the CDR3 is TGTGCCAGCAGCGCTTCCGGGGGGTTTACTGAAGCTTTCTTT. The gene calls are TRBV9 and TRBJ1-1, with D perhaps TRBD1 (5 bases). Germline values: CDR1 SGDLS, CDR2 YYNGEE. Trimming removed 3 bases from V and 5 bases from J, with 14 bases in between. There are 14 residues in the CDR3.

The CDR3 here is CASSVAGSGADTQYF. CDR3 coding DNA: TGTGCCAGCAGCGTAGCAGGGAGCGGGGCGGATACGCAGTATTTT. The chain uses TRBV9 and TRBJ2-3; 7 bases are shared with TRBD2. Germline CDR1 is SGDLS and CDR2 is YYNGEE. V was pared by 0 bases and J by 6 bases, with 7 bases of the junction left unmatched. The CDR3 is 15 residues long.